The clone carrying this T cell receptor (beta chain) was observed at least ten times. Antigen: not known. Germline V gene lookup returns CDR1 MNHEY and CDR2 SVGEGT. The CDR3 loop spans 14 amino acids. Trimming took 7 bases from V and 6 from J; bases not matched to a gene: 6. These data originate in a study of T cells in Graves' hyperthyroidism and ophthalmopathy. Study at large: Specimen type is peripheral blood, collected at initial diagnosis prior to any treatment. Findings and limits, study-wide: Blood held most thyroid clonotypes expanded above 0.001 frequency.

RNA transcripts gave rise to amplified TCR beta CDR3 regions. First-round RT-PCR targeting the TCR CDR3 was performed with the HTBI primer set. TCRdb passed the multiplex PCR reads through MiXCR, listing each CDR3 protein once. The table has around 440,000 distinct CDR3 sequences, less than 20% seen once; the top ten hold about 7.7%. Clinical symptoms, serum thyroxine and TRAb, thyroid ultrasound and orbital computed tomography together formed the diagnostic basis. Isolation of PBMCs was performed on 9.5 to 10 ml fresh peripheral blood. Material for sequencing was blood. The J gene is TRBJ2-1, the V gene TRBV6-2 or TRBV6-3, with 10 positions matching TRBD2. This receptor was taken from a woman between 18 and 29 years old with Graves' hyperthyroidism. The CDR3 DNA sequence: TGTGCCAGCACTGACAGCGGGAGGGCCAATGAGCAGTTCTTC. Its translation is CASTDSGRANEQFF.